This TCR beta chain is from a study of OX40 agonist ivuxolimab in advanced cancers. About the full investigation: Ivuxolimab was a fully human IgG2 agonistic monoclonal antibody targeting the costimulatory receptor OX40 (CD134). Intravenous ivuxolimab was administered to patients every 2 weeks at six dose levels: 0.01, 0.1, 0.3, 1.5, 3 and 10 mg/kg. Among the roughly 52 dose-escalation patients, about 20 had hepatocellular carcinoma, roughly 15 melanoma, 9 renal cell carcinoma and 9 head and neck cancer. In the dose-escalation cohort, 65% to 85% of patients were male, and the mean age was around 65 years with a range of about 20 to 80. Patients were allowed to have had prior anti-PD-1, anti-PD-L1 or anti-CTLA-4 therapy, and 30% to 50% of the dose-escalation patients had previously received checkpoint inhibitors. Partial responses occurred in three dose-escalation patients, of whom one had hepatocellular carcinoma and two had cutaneous melanoma. Peripheral TCRbeta sequencing aimed to test whether ivuxolimab altered TCR sequence diversity and caused clonal T-cell expansion. The paper describes the monotherapy dose-escalation part (N = 52 patients) of the phase I trial of ivuxolimab. The paper as a whole reports these results and caveats: The antigen specificity of the clonally expanded peripheral T cells was not determined. At doses of 0.1 to 3.0 mg/kg, clonal expansion of both CD4+ and CD8+ blood T cells was observed from baseline to week 6. After ivuxolimab, more expanded clones were found on average in CD8+ T cells than in CD4+ T cells. Partial responders in the 0.1-3.0 mg/kg groups had among the lowest normalized peripheral clonal expansion, especially among CD8+ T cells. Low levels of normalized T-cell clonal expansion were also seen in some nonresponding patients.

Notes on this clone: The clone's antigen remains unknown. One base away there is no much larger clone; base qualities are not given.

The trial excluded patients who had a history of autoimmune disease or who were on systemic immunosuppression. Peripheral blood for TCR sequencing was collected from all dose cohorts at baseline, on cycle 4 day 1, and on cycle 7 day 1. The samples were drawn from a first-in-human, open-label, multicenter phase I dose-escalation trial of ivuxolimab. Adults with locally advanced or metastatic head and neck squamous cell, hepatocellular, melanoma or renal cell carcinoma were enrolled in the trial. Before TCR sequencing, CD4+ T cells and CD8+ T cells from peripheral blood were sorted into separate populations. From cysteine to phenylalanine, the CDR3 is 14 amino acids long. The retained sequence is limited to the CDR3, 42 bases, with the frame set at the first base. The germline V gene yields SGHVS for CDR1 and FQNEAQ for CDR2. V loses 5 bases at its end and J loses 7 bases; junction bases beyond the gene matches: 8.

To sequence the TCRbeta CDR3 region, genomic DNA was isolated from the sorted cells. The immunoSEQ Assay was used for sequencing of TCRbeta CDR3 regions. TCRdb carries this immuneACCESS record with in-frame sequences only. Its versions omit some clonotypes, under half of them owing to an unresolved V gene in the studies checked, with the rest unexplained. For this sample there are about 75,000 clones; roughly 90% appear just once. The ten most abundant clones make up under 0.4% of the sample. The TCR was taken from an adult with an advanced solid tumor such as melanoma, head and neck, liver or kidney cancer. Sequences were derived from CD4+ or CD8+ T cells sorted from blood, sampled in a trial of the OX40 agonist ivuxolimab. This chain is built from TRBV7-8 and TRBJ1-2, and 9 junction bases match TRBD1. This receptor carries the CDR3 CASSGTGQVAGYTF. The DNA sequence is TGTGCCAGCAGCGGGACAGGGCAGGTCGCTGGCTACACCTTC.